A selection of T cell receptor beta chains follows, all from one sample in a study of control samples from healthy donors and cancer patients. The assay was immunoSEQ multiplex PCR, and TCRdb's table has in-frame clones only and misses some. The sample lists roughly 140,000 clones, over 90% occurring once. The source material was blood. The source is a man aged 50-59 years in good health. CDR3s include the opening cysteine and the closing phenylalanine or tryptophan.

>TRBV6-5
CASSSPGQSYEQYF
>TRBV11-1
CASSLGQRYEQYF
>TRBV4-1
CASSQGREYNEQFF
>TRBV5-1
CASSLSVLAGVNEQFF
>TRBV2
CASSETVGTGGYQPQHF
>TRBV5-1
CASSVSGSPEQYF
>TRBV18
CASSPRTRTGGQPQHF
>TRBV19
CASSIETGTNQPQHF
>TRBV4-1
CASSQDLGSGRQGGELFF
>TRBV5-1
CASSEGARETQYF
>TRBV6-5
CASSPTVLDTIYF
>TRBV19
CASNNYNEQFF
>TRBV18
CASSPRPAGLGDQPQHF
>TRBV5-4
CASSLSRGQDGYTF
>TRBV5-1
CASSYGTGGSYEQYF
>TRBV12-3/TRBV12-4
CASRNTQNTEAFF
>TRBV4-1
CASTDRGTGELFF
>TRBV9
CASSVEEGRTGELFF
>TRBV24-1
CATSDYGGGPNEQFF
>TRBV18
CASSPHRDTEAFF
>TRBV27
CASKRRDGINEKLFF
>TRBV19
CASSIRGALSDNEQFF
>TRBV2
CASRGEGPEAFF
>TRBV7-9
CASSLGGYTF
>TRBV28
CASSRQGNMNTEAFF
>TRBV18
CASSLGQGVTEAFF
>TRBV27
CASSYEWNTEAFF
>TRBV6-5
CASSYSRAGSDYEQYF
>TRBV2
CASGQDISYEQYF
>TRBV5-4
CASSLVASGTSTDTQYF
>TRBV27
CASSGRHNSPLHF
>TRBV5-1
CASSPTDRGLAGELFF
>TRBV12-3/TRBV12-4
CASSLAPGYEQYF
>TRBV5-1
CASRTLASGRNEQFF
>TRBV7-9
CASSITSGQETQYF
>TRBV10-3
CAITSGETQYF
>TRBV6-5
CASSLLWTGEETQYF
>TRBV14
CASSQRDYVPNEQFF
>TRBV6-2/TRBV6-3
CASSEMGRSYNEQFF
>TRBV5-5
CASSLMVASGRGEQYF
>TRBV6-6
CASTDRAATEAFF
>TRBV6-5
CASRRGGRSGYTF
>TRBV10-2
CASSLTGLNQPQHF
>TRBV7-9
CASSLSFGVNTEAFF
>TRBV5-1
CASSLGRDSYEQYF
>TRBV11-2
CASSLDSGGARANYGYTF
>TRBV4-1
CASSQGVSGSSYNEQFF
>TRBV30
CAWEDGGGQPQHF
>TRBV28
CASSLAGDNTEAFF
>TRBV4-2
CASSQERGGNSPLHF
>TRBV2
CASSEAERVWETQYF
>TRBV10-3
CAISESGGGNSPLHF
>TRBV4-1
CASSPAGNRLNQPQHF
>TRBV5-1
CASSLDRGLGNEQFF
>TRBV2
CASSLGGGPYNEQFF
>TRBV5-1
CASSPRYNTDTQYF
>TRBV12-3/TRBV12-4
CASTRSNQPQHF
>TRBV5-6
CASSYGNYDEQFF
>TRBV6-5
CASDPVTEGTGELFF
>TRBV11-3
CAGQNRDRSHNQPQHF